The clone carrying this T cell receptor (beta chain) was counted a single time. The antigen is undetermined. The data were taken from a study of shared clonotypes between healthy human individuals. Study-wide context: Per-donor plates numbered three CD4 naive, three CD4 memory, two CD8 naive and one CD8 memory.

Sorted-subset replicate PCRs used 150 to 250 ng of genomic DNA. This amount corresponded to 30,000 to 35,000 T cell genomes. The assay was immunoSEQ multiplex PCR, and TCRdb's table has in-frame clones only and misses some. The sample lists over a million clones, roughly 95% occurring once. CDR3 size: 18 residues. The V gene's germline CDR1 is SGHDN and CDR2 FVKESK. V gave up 3 bases and J gave up 6 bases, with 23 bases separating them. Notes on the study in general: Rarefaction revealed incomplete sorted-subset sequencing despite large depth. Relative to their counterparts shared across all four donors, non-shared clonotypes exhibited diminished generation probabilities.

This clonotype was obtained from a man aged 25 to 40 in good health. This chain uses TRBV14 with TRBJ1-4; a weak D match, TRBD1 (6 bases). Material for sequencing was naive CD4+ T cells sorted from blood. The subset denotes: CD45RA+ positively selected. This chain's CDR3 is CASSHRDTGLGYYEKLFF. DNA for the CDR3: TGTGCCAGCAGCCATCGGGACACTGGCCTCGGCTACTATGAAAAACTGTTTTTT. The variable domain in full, completed from reference TRBV14 and TRBJ1-4, reads EAGVTQFPSHSVIEKGQTVTLRCDPISGHDNLYWYRRVMGKEIKFLLHFVKESKQDESGMPNNRFLAERTGGTYSTLKVQPAELEDSGVYFCASSHRDTGLGYYEKLFFGSGTQLSVL.